These 3 T cell receptor beta chains came from one sample sequenced in a study of OX40 agonist ivuxolimab in advanced cancers. Repertoires were generated with immunoSEQ multiplex PCR, while TCRdb's copy carries only in-frame clones and drops some. The repertoire has 100,000 or so clones, roughly 95% of them found once; the top ten carry 2% to 2.5%. This specimen consisted of CD4+ or CD8+ T cells sorted from blood, obtained in a trial of the OX40 agonist ivuxolimab. Source of these receptors: an adult with an advanced solid tumor such as melanoma, head and neck, liver or kidney cancer.

The V gene is TRBV27, the J gene TRBJ1-1; TRBD1 is a possible D gene (6 bases). The CDR3 spans 12 residues. The V end was cut by 5 bases, the J end by 6 bases, with 10 bases between. Per germline, CDR1 MNHEY and CDR2 SMNVEV (reference sequence). CDR3 sequence reads: CASSQGLAEAFF. The CDR3 DNA follows: TGTGCCAGCAGTCAGGGGCTCGCTGAAGCTTTCTTT.

This sequence joins TRBV28 and TRBJ2-3; possibly TRBD1 for D (6 bases). Trimming shortened V by 3 bases and J by 2 bases, and 12 bases separated the two germline ends. Germline V gene data show CDR1 as MDHEN and CDR2 as SYDVKM. The CDR3 spans 15 residues. DNA of the CDR3: TGTGCCAGCAGTTTCAGGGGTTTTGACACAGATACGCAGTATTTT. It encodes CASSFRGFDTDTQYF.

This chain joins TRBV10-3 and TRBJ1-1; D may be TRBD1 (5 bases). The germline V and J ends were trimmed by 0 bases and 3 bases, with 8 bases remaining between them. CDR3 size: 14 residues. CDR1 is ENHRY and CDR2 is SYGVKD in the germline V gene. The CDR3 loop is CAISESGVDTEAFF. The CDR3 DNA is TGTGCCATCAGTGAGTCGGGGGTTGACACTGAAGCTTTCTTT.